What follows are 8 T cell receptor beta chains derived from one specimen sequenced in a study of CD8+ T cells in alopecia areata. Extracted from the samples, RNA was reverse transcribed into cDNA to serve as the sequencing template. Profiled with immunoSEQ multiplex PCR; TCRdb holds only in-frame clones, not every one. The sample gives a few hundred thousand clones, roughly 50% of which show up once; around 5% is in the top ten. The sample taken for sequencing was CD8+ T cells sorted from blood. The origin of the receptors is a human donor in good health.

The chain joins TRBV27 to TRBJ2-4; the D gene is possibly TRBD2 (6 bases). Germline values: CDR1 MNHEY, CDR2 SMNVEV (reference sequence). This CDR3 has 18 amino acids. V lost 6 bases and J lost 0, with 21 bases in between. Written as DNA, the CDR3 is TGTGCCAGCAGCTCTTCGGAGGGTCTTAATCTAGCCAAAAACATTCAGTACTTC. Amino acid sequence: CASSSSEGLNLAKNIQYF.

About this clone itself: One junction end disagrees with the germline gene, perhaps due to a read error. This sequence joins TRBV30 and TRBJ1-1, with a weak D call TRBD1 (5 bases). CDR1 GTSNPN and CDR2 SVGIG come from the germline V gene (reference sequence). The CDR3 totals 12 residues. CDR3 region: CTWSVGDPEAFF. The CDR3 DNA sequence: TGTACCTGGAGTGTGGGGGACCCTGAAGCTTTCTTT. The full variable domain, rest sourced from reference TRBV30 and TRBJ1-1, is SQTIHQWPATLVQPVGSPLSLECTVEGTSNPNLYWYRQAAGRGLQLLFYSVGIGQISSEVPQNLSASRPQDRQFILSSKKLLLSDSGFYLCTWSVGDPEAFFGQGTRLTVV.

The rearrangement uses TRBV2 and TRBJ2-5, with 7 bases matching TRBD1. CDR1 is SNHLY and CDR2 is FYNNEI in the germline V gene. J was trimmed by 2 bases and V by 5 bases; bases with no gene match: 5. This CDR3 region has 14 residues. In DNA form, the CDR3 reads TGTGCCAGCAGTAATACAGGGGAACAAGAGACCCAGTACTTC. Amino acids: CASSNTGEQETQYF.

This clone has just one count. V and J are TRBV5-1 and TRBJ2-5, with D tentatively TRBD2 (7 bases). Germline CDR1 is SGHRS and CDR2 is YFSETQ. The CDR3 covers 15 residues. Trimming pared 5 bases from V and 4 bases from J, leaving 18 bases between. The CDR3 here is CASSPEGGLGETQYF. Here the CDR3 DNA reads TGCGCCAGCAGTCCCGAGGGGGGGCTAGGAGAGACCCAGTACTTC.

The chain has TRBV29-1 and TRBJ1-4; D is uncertain. Trimming left V 6 bases short and J 0 bases short, with 8 bases between. The CDR3 runs to 13 residues. Germline values: CDR1 SQVTM, CDR2 ANQGSEA. The chain's CDR3 is CSVIRATNEKLFF. CDR3 DNA: TGCAGCGTCATAAGGGCAACTAATGAAAAACTGTTTTTT. Filled out from reference TRBV29-1 and TRBJ1-4, the complete variable domain reads SAVISQKPSRDICQRGTSLTIQCQVDSQVTMMFWYRQQPGQSLTLIATANQGSEATYESGFVIDKFPISRPNLTFSTLTVSNMSPEDSSIYLCSVIRATNEKLFFGSGTQLSVL.

This clone was seen more than once but under ten times. The chain combines TRBV29-1 with TRBJ2-7; D remains ambiguous. This CDR3 has 12 amino acids. CDR1 is SQVTM and CDR2 is ANQGSEA in the germline V gene. Trimming removed 7 bases at V and 3 bases at J, with 13 bases between. Written as DNA, the CDR3 is TGCAGCGAAGGTAGGCAGAGCTACGAGCAGTACTTC. Translating it yields CSEGRQSYEQYF.

The count of this clone is one. The rearrangement uses TRBV25-1 and TRBJ2-7, with D perhaps given as TRBD1 or TRBD2 (5 bases each). This CDR3 has 12 residues. Germline CDR1 and CDR2: MGHDK and SYGVNS. The ends were cut back, 8 bases at V and 1 base at J, with 9 bases in the middle. CDR3 DNA sequence: TGTGCCAGCGGGACCTTGTCCTACGAGCAGTACTTC. This translates into CASGTLSYEQYF.

The chain employs TRBV13 and TRBJ2-5, with D perhaps TRBD1 (6 bases). Germline-derived CDR1 and CDR2 are PRHDT and FYEKMQ (reference sequence). V lost 0 bases, J lost 4 bases, and 12 bases lay in between. The CDR3 spans 15 residues. CDR3 residues: CASSLGAGAIETQYF. DNA for the CDR3: TGTGCCAGCAGCTTAGGGGCAGGGGCAATAGAGACCCAGTACTTC. The full variable domain, its missing parts supplied by reference TRBV13 and TRBJ2-5, is AAGVIQSPRHLIKEKRETATLKCYPIPRHDTVYWYQQGPGQDPQFLISFYEKMQSDKGSIPDRFSAQQFSDYHSELNMSSLELGDSALYFCASSLGAGAIETQYFGPGTRLLVL.